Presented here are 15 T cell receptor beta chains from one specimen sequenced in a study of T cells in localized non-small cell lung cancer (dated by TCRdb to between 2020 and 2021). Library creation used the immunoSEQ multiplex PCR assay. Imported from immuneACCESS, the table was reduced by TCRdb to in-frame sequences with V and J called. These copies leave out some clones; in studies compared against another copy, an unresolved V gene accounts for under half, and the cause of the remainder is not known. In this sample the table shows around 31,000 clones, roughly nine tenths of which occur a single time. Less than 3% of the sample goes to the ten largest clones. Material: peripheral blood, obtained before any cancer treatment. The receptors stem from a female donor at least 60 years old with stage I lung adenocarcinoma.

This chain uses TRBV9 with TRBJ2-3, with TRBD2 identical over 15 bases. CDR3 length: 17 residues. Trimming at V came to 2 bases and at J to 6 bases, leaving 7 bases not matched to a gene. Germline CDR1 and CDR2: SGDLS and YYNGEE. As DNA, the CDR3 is TGTGCCAGCAGCGTGGAGGGACTAGCGGGAGGAGTGGATACGCAGTATTTT. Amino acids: CASSVEGLAGGVDTQYF.

CDR3 region: CASSLATGGFTEAFF. CDR3 sequence (DNA): TGTGCCAGCAGTTTAGCGACAGGGGGTTTTACTGAAGCTTTCTTT. The V and J genes are TRBV6-1 and TRBJ1-1, with 9 bases fitting TRBD1. This CDR3 has 15 residues. V was pared by 5 bases and J by 5 bases, with 9 bases of the junction left unmatched. Looked up from germline, CDR1 is MNHNS and CDR2 is SASEGT.

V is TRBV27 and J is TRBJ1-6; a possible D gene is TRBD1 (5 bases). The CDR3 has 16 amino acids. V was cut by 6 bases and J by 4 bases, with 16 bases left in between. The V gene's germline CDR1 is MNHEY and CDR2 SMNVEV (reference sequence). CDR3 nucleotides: TGTGCCAGCAGCCCCACAGGAGAGGGATATAATTCACCCCTCCACTTT. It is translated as CASSPTGEGYNSPLHF.

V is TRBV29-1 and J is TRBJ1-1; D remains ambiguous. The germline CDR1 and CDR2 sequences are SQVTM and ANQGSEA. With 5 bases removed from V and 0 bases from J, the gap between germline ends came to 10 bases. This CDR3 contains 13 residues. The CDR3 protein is CSVLGPMNTEAFF. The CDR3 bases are TGCAGCGTTTTAGGACCCATGAACACTGAAGCTTTCTTT. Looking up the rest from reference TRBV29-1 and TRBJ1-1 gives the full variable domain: SAVISQKPSRDICQRGTSLTIQCQVDSQVTMMFWYRQQPGQSLTLIATANQGSEATYESGFVIDKFPISRPNLTFSTLTVSNMSPEDSSIYLCSVLGPMNTEAFFGQGTRLTVV.

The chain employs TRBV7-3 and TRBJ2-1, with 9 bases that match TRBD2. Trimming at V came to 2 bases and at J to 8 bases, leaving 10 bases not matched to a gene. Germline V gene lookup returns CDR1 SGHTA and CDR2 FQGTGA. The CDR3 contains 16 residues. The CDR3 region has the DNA TGTGCCAGCAGCTTATTCCCCCCAGCGGGAGGACATGAGCAGTTCTTC. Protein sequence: CASSLFPPAGGHEQFF.

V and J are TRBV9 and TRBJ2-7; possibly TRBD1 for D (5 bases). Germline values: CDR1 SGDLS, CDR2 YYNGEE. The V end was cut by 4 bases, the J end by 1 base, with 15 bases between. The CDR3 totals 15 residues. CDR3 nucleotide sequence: TGTGCCAGCAGCCAATACGGACACAATTCCTACGAGCAGTACTTC. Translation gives CASSQYGHNSYEQYF.

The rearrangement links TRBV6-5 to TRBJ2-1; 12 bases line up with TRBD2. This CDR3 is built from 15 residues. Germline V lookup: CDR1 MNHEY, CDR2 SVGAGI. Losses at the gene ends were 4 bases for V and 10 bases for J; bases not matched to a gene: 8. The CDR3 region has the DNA TGTGCCAGCAGTTCTAGGACTAGCGGGAAGGCCGAGCAGTTCTTC. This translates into CASSSRTSGKAEQFF.

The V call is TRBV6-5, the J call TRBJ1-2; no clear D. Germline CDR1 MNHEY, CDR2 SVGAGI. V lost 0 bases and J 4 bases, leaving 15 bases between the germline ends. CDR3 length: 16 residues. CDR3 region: CASSYSGLEGIYGYTF. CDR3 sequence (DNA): TGTGCCAGCAGTTACTCAGGCCTTGAGGGAATCTATGGCTACACCTTC.

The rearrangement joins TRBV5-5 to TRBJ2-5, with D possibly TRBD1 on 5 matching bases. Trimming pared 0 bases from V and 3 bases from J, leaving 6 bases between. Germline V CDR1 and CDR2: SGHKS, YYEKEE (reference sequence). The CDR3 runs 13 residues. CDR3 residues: CASSLGREETQYF. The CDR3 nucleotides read TGTGCCAGCAGCTTGGGCAGGGAAGAGACCCAGTACTTC.

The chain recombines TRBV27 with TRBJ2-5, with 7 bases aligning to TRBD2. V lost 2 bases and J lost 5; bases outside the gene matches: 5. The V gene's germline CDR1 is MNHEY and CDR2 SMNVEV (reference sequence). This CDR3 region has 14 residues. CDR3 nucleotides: TGTGCCAGCAGTTTAAGTCTGGGGGGGGAGACCCAGTACTTC. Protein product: CASSLSLGGETQYF.

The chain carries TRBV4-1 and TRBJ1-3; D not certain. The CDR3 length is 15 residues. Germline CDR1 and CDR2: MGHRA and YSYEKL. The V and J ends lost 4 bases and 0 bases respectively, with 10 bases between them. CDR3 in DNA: TGCGCCAGCAGCCCGCACACTAACTCTGGAAACACCATATATTTT. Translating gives CASSPHTNSGNTIYF.

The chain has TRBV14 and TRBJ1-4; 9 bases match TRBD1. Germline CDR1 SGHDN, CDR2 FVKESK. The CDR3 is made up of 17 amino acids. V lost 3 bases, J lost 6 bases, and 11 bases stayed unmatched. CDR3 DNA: TGTGCCAGCAGCCAGAACTCACAGGGGGCCTTGGATGAAAAACTGTTTTTT. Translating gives CASSQNSQGALDEKLFF.

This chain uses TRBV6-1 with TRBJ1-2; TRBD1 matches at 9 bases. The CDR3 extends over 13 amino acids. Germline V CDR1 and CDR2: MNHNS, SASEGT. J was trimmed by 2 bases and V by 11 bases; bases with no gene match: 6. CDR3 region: CAGGQGTNYGYTF. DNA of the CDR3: TGTGCCGGAGGACAGGGGACCAACTATGGCTACACCTTC.

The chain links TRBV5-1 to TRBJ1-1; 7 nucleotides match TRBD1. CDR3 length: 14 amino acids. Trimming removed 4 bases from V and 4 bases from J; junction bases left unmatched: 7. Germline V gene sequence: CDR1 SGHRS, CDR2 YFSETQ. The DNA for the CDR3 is TGCGCCAGCAGCCATTCTACAGGGGTCACTGAAGCTTTCTTT. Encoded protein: CASSHSTGVTEAFF.

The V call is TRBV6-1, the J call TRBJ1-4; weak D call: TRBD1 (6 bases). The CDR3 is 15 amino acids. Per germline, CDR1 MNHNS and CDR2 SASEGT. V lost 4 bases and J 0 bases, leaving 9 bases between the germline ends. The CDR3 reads CASSGEGATNEKLFF. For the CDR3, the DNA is TGTGCCAGCAGTGGAGAGGGGGCAACTAATGAAAAACTGTTTTTT.